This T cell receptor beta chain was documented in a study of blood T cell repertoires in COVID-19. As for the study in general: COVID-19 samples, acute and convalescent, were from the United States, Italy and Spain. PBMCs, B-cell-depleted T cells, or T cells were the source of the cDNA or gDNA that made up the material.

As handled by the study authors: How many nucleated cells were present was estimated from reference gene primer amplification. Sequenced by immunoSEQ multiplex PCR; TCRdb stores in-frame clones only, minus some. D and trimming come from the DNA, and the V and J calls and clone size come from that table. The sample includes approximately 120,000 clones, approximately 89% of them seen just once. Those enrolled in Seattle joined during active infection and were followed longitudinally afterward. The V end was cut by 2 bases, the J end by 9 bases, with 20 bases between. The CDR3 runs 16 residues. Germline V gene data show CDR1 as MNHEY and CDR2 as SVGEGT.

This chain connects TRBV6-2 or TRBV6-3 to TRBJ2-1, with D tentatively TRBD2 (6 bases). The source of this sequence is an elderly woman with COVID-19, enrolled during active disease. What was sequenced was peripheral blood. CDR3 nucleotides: TGTGCCAGCAGTTACGCGACCCCCGTTTTGGGGGGTGAGCAGTTCTTC. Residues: CASSYATPVLGGEQFF.